What follows are 25 T cell receptor beta chains derived from one specimen sequenced in a study of shared clonotypes between healthy human individuals. Produced via immunoSEQ multiplex PCR; TCRdb's table is partial and in-frame only. The profile covers roughly 450,000 clones, with 79% appearing a single time and 10% to 15% taken by the ten largest. The sequenced material came from PBMCs. These receptor sequences come from a woman aged 40 to 49 in good health. Some clones in this sample may be carry-over from other donors' samples.

The V call is TRBV5-6, the J call TRBJ2-7; maybe TRBD2 (7 bases). CDR3 length equals 14 residues. Germline assignment: CDR1 SGHDT and CDR2 YYEEEE. The V gene lost 4 bases and the J gene lost 6 bases, with 17 bases spanning the gap. This CDR3 reads CASSPGRGGSEQYF. CDR3 nucleotides: TGTGCCAGCAGCCCGGGTAGGGGGGGGAGCGAGCAGTACTTC.

The gene calls are TRBV11-1 and TRBJ2-4, with a tentative D call TRBD1 (5 bases). Germline CDR1 is SGHAT and CDR2 is FQDESV (reference sequence). The CDR3 is 14 amino acids. Trimming stripped 5 bases from V and 0 bases from J, with 8 bases between. In DNA, the CDR3 is TGTGCCAGCAGCCCGACAGAAGCCAAAAACATTCAGTACTTC. This gives the protein CASSPTEAKNIQYF. Supplemented by reference TRBV11-1 and TRBJ2-4, the full variable domain reads EAEVAQSPRYKITEKSQAVAFWCDPISGHATLYWYRQILGQGPELLVQFQDESVVDDSQLPKDRFSAERLKGVDSTLKIQPAELGDSAMYLCASSPTEAKNIQYFGAGTRLSVL.

The chain joins TRBV5-4 to TRBJ2-7; D gene ambiguous. V was clipped by 4 bases and J by 1 base, with 15 bases between them. Germline loops: CDR1 SGHNT, CDR2 YYREEE (reference sequence). CDR3 length: 15 residues. The CDR3 loop is CASSHVLGRSYEQYF. DNA of the CDR3: TGTGCCAGCAGCCATGTACTGGGTAGGTCCTACGAGCAGTACTTC. The full variable domain, rest sourced from reference TRBV5-4 and TRBJ2-7, is ETGVTQSPTHLIKTRGQQVTLRCSSQSGHNTVSWYQQALGQGPQFIFQYYREEENGRGNFPPRFSGLQFPNYSSELNVNALELDDSALYLCASSHVLGRSYEQYFGPGTRLTVT.

The chain has TRBV5-1 and TRBJ2-5; D may match TRBD1 or TRBD2 (6 bases each). Germline V gene lookup returns CDR1 SGHRS and CDR2 YFSETQ. The CDR3 consists of 15 residues. V lost 1 base, J lost 5 bases, and 15 bases lay in between. CDR3 amino acids: CASSLLGGLSETQYF. In DNA, the CDR3 is TGCGCCAGCAGCTTGTTGGGGGGCTTATCGGAGACCCAGTACTTC.

The V call is TRBV6-6, the J call TRBJ1-5; D call uncertain. CDR3 length: 14 residues. Trimming pared 3 bases from V and 2 bases from J, leaving 8 bases between. Germline values: CDR1 MNHNY, CDR2 SVGAGI (reference sequence). The CDR3 loop reads CASSYRRGNQPQHF. The CDR3 nucleotides read TGTGCCAGCAGTTATAGGAGGGGCAATCAGCCCCAGCATTTT.

J is TRBJ2-3 and V is TRBV5-1, with no clear D. Germline CDR1 is SGHRS and CDR2 is YFSETQ. This CDR3 region has 14 residues. Trimming pared 1 base from V and 1 base from J, leaving 7 bases between. In DNA form, the CDR3 reads TGCGCCAGCAGCTTGTCCGACCGCACAGATACGCAGTATTTT. Encoded protein: CASSLSDRTDTQYF. The full variable domain, completed using reference TRBV5-1 and TRBJ2-3, is KAGVTQTPRYLIKTRGQQVTLSCSPISGHRSVSWYQQTPGQGLQFLFEYFSETQRNKGNFPGRFSGRQFSNSRSEMNVSTLELGDSALYLCASSLSDRTDTQYFGPGTRLTVL.

The chain's CDR3 is CASSPEWTGPTGELFF. DNA for the CDR3: TGTGCCAGCAGTCCCGAGTGGACAGGTCCCACCGGGGAGCTGTTTTTT. This chain uses TRBV4-2 with TRBJ2-2; TRBD1 matches 7 bases. The V gene's germline CDR1 is LGHNA and CDR2 YNFKEQ. The V segment lost 6 bases and the J segment 4 bases; nucleotides outside the gene matches: 11. The CDR3 is 16 amino acids.

V gene TRBV2 combines with J gene TRBJ2-1; no reliable D call. This CDR3 contains 13 residues. CDR1 and CDR2 from the germline V gene are SNHLY and FYNNEI. V was shortened by 3 bases and J by 4 bases, with 7 bases between the two germline ends. In DNA, the CDR3 is TGTGCCAGCAGTGATGACGGTTACAATGAGCAGTTCTTC. This codes for CASSDDGYNEQFF.

The J gene is TRBJ1-1, the V gene TRBV6-4, with D unresolved. The CDR3 is 14 residues long. Germline loops: CDR1 MRHNA, CDR2 SNTAGT. With 3 bases removed from V and 2 bases from J, the gap between germline ends came to 10 bases. Written as DNA, the CDR3 is TGTGCCAGCAGTGAGGGGTGGGGAAACACTGAAGCTTTCTTT. It is translated as CASSEGWGNTEAFF.

The chain employs TRBV28 and TRBJ2-2; a weak D match, TRBD2 (6 bases). Germline V gene data show CDR1 as MDHEN and CDR2 as SYDVKM. There are 14 residues in the CDR3. Trimming took 6 bases from V and 3 from J, leaving 11 bases between them. The CDR3 reads CASRRDGDTGELFF. The DNA for the CDR3 is TGTGCCAGCAGGCGGGATGGGGACACCGGGGAGCTGTTTTTT.

The chain carries TRBV28 and TRBJ2-3; D might be TRBD1 (6 bases). Germline CDR1 and CDR2: MDHEN and SYDVKM. This CDR3 region has 14 residues. V was trimmed by 4 bases and J by 1 base, leaving 9 bases between them. The CDR3 region has the DNA TGTGCCAGCAGTTGGGGGCCGCGCACAGATACGCAGTATTTT. Protein: CASSWGPRTDTQYF.

The chain has TRBV7-2 and TRBJ1-4; tentatively, D is TRBD1 (5 bases). The V end was cut by 6 bases, the J end by 6 bases, with 23 bases between. CDR3 size: 17 residues. Germline V CDR1 and CDR2: SGHTA, FQGNSA. As DNA, the CDR3 is TGTGCCAGCAGACCCGATCGGCGAGGGGTTAGGGATGAAAAACTGTTTTTT. Protein sequence: CASRPDRRGVRDEKLFF.

The chain combines TRBV10-2 with TRBJ2-7, with 9 bases aligning to TRBD2. J gave up 5 bases and V 8 bases, and 7 bases lay outside the gene matches. Germline CDR1 reads WSHSY; CDR2 reads SAAADI. The CDR3 consists of 13 residues. Here the CDR3 reads CASEGSGSNEQYF. The CDR3 region has the DNA TGCGCCAGCGAGGGTAGCGGGAGCAACGAGCAGTACTTC.

The gene calls are TRBV6-1 and TRBJ2-1; 8 bases agree with TRBD1. CDR1 is MNHNS and CDR2 is SASEGT in the germline V gene. Losses at the gene ends were 3 bases for V and 4 bases for J; bases not matched to a gene: 5. The CDR3 is made up of 15 amino acids. In DNA, the CDR3 is TGTGCCAGCAGTGAGGCGGACAGGGAGTACAATGAGCAGTTCTTC. It is translated as CASSEADREYNEQFF.

The chain uses TRBV6-1 and TRBJ2-5; D call uncertain. Trimming took off 0 bases at V and 2 bases at J, with 7 bases between the two ends. Germline loops: CDR1 MNHNS, CDR2 SASEGT. This CDR3 has 14 residues. The CDR3 DNA follows: TGTGCCAGCAGTGAAGCGGGATTGCAAGAGACCCAGTACTTC. Translated, it gives CASSEAGLQETQYF.

Details on this clone: Other nucleotide sequences in the sample specify the same CDR3. The CDR3 sequence: CASSTGGTEAFF. The CDR3 DNA reads as TGTGCCAGCAGCACAGGGGGCACTGAAGCTTTCTTT. V usage is TRBV6-5 and J usage is TRBJ1-1, with 8 nucleotides matching TRBD1. CDR1 MNHEY and CDR2 SVGAGI come from the germline V gene. The CDR3 covers 12 residues. After removal of 6 bases from V and 4 bases from J, the junction contained 1 base not matched to a gene.

This clone was recorded at least ten times. The same CDR3 is also encoded by other DNA sequences in this sample. CDR3 sequence reads: CASDGGYEQYF. Here the CDR3 DNA reads TGTGCCAGTGATGGGGGGTACGAGCAGTACTTC. The chain has TRBV19 and TRBJ2-7; tentatively, D is TRBD2 (6 bases). Germline-derived CDR1 and CDR2 are LNHDA and SQIVND (reference sequence). V lost 8 bases and J lost 4, with 9 bases in between. The CDR3 is 11 amino acids.

This sequence joins TRBV10-1 and TRBJ1-2, with 8 bases that match TRBD1. The CDR3 has 17 residues. V lost 6 bases, J lost 4 bases, and 16 bases stayed unmatched. Germline V gives CDR1 WNHNN, CDR2 SYGVQD (reference sequence). This CDR3 is CASSAWDGQGYTYGYTF. CDR3 bases: TGCGCCAGCAGCGCCTGGGACGGACAGGGATATACCTATGGCTACACCTTC.

The chain employs TRBV28 and TRBJ2-3; no reliable D call. The CDR3 has 12 amino acids. V was pared by 5 bases and J by 4 bases, with 7 bases between. Germline V lookup: CDR1 MDHEN, CDR2 SYDVKM. In DNA, the CDR3 is TGTGCCAGCAGTCCAAAGCCAGATACGCAGTATTTT. Its protein product is CASSPKPDTQYF.

The rearrangement uses TRBV11-2 and TRBJ2-6; D not certain. Per the germline V gene, CDR1 is SGHAT and CDR2 is FQNNGV. The V end lost 3 bases, the J end lost 0 bases, and 9 bases lay between the germline ends. The CDR3 totals 16 residues. CDR3 in DNA: TGTGCCAGCAGCTTCGGTAAGCACTCTGGGGCCAACGTCCTGACTTTC. It is translated as CASSFGKHSGANVLTF.

V gene TRBV6-1 combines with J gene TRBJ2-1, with a tentative D call TRBD2 (6 bases). The germline V gene has CDR1 MNHNS and CDR2 SASEGT. CDR3 length: 15 amino acids. V was shortened by 4 bases and J by 6 bases, with 16 bases between the two germline ends. CDR3 in DNA: TGTGCCAGCAGTGTCCTAACGGGAGACCCCAATGAGCAGTTCTTC. Translation: CASSVLTGDPNEQFF.

V usage is TRBV5-1 and J usage is TRBJ2-1, with D perhaps being TRBD1 or TRBD2 (5 bases each). CDR1 and CDR2 from the germline V gene are SGHRS and YFSETQ. The V end was cut by 3 bases, the J end by 7 bases, with 20 bases between. The CDR3 length is 16 residues. The CDR3 loop is CASSYVGALSGNEQFF. CDR3 sequence (DNA): TGCGCCAGCAGCTACGTCGGGGCCCTTTCAGGGAATGAGCAGTTCTTC.

This clone showed up just once. The chain links TRBV5-8 to TRBJ1-4; 8 bases are shared with TRBD1. Germline V gene lookup returns CDR1 SGHTS and CDR2 YDEGEE. J was trimmed by 0 bases and V by 7 bases; bases with no gene match: 5. CDR3 length: 15 amino acids. CDR3 DNA sequence: TGTGCCAGCCAACTACAGGGGGCAACTAATGAAAAACTGTTTTTT. Protein: CASQLQGATNEKLFF.

The rearrangement uses TRBV27 and TRBJ1-2; no firm D call. CDR1 and CDR2 from the germline V gene are MNHEY and SMNVEV (reference sequence). The CDR3 totals 14 residues. Trimming cost V 0 bases and J 4 bases, with 9 bases left between them. The chain's CDR3 is CASSLSDPAYGYTF. The CDR3 region has the DNA TGTGCCAGCAGTTTATCCGACCCCGCCTATGGCTACACCTTC.

The chain joins TRBV30 to TRBJ2-5, with 8 bases identical to TRBD2. The CDR3 is 13 amino acids. Trimming took 5 bases from V and 11 from J; bases not matched to a gene: 13. In germline, CDR1 is GTSNPN, CDR2 SVGIG (reference sequence). The CDR3 loop is CAWDAGLGSEQYF. The CDR3 nucleotides are TGTGCCTGGGACGCGGGACTAGGGTCTGAGCAGTACTTC.